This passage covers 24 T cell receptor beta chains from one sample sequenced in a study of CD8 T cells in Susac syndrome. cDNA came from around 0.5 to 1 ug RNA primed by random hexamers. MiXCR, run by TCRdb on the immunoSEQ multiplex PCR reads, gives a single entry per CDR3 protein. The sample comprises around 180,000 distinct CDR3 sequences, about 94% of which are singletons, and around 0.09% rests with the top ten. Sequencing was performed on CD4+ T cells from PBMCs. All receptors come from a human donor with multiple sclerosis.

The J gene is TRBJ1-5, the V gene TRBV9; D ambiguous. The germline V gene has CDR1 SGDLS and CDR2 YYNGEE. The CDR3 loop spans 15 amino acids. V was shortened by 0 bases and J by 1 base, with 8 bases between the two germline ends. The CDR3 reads CASSVEGVSNQPQHF. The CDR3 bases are TGTGCCAGCAGCGTAGAGGGAGTCAGCAATCAGCCCCAGCATTTT.

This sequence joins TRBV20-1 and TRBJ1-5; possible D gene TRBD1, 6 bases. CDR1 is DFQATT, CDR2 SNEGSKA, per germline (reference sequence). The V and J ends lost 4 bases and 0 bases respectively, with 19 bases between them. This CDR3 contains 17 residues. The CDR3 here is CSAIQGGGINSNQPQHF. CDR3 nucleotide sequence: TGCAGTGCTATACAGGGTGGGGGAATTAATAGCAATCAGCCCCAGCATTTT.

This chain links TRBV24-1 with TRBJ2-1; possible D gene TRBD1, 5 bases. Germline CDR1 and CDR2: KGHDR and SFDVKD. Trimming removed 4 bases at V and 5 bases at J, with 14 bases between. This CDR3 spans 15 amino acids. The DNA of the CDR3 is TGTGCCACCAGTGACCGAAGGGGATCCAACAATGAGCAGTTCTTC. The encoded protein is CATSDRRGSNNEQFF.

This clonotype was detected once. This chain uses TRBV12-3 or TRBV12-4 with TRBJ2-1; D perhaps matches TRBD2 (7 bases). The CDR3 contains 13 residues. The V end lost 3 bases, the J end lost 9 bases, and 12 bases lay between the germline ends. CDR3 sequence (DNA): TGTGCCAGCAGTTTGGGGGGGCGGAGTGAGCAGTTCTTC. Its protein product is CASSLGGRSEQFF.

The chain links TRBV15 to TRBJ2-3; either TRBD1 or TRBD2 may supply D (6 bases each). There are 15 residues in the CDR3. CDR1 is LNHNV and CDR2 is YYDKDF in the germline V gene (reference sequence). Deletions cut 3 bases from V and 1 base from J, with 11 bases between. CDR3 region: CATSSYREGTDTQYF. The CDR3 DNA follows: TGTGCCACCAGCAGTTACAGGGAGGGCACAGATACGCAGTATTTT.

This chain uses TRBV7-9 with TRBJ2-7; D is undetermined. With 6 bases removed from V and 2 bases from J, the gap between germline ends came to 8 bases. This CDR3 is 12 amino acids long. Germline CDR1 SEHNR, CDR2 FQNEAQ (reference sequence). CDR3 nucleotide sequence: TGTGCCAGCAGTTCAAATACCTACGAGCAGTACTTC. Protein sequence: CASSSNTYEQYF.

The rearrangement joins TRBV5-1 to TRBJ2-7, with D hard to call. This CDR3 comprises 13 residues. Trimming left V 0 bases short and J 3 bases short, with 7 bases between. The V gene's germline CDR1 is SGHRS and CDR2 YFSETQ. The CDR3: CASSLDRIYEQYF. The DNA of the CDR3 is TGCGCCAGCAGCTTGGACAGAATCTACGAGCAGTACTTC.

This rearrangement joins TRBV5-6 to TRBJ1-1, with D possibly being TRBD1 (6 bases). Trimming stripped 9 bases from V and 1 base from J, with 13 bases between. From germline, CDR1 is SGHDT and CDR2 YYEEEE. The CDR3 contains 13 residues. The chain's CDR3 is CATFPRGNTEAFF. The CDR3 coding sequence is TGTGCCACCTTTCCCAGGGGGAACACTGAAGCTTTCTTT.

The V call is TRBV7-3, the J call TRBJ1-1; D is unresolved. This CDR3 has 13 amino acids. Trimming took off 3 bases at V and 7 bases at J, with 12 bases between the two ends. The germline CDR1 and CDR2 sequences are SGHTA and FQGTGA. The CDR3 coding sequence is TGTGCCAGCAGCTTGACCGAACCGGGTGAAGCTTTCTTT. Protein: CASSLTEPGEAFF.

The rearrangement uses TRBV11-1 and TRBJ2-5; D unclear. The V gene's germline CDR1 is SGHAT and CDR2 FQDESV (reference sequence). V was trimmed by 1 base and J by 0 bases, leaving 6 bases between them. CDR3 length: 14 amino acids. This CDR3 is CASSLGPNQETQYF. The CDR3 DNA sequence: TGTGCCAGCAGCTTAGGACCTAACCAAGAGACCCAGTACTTC.

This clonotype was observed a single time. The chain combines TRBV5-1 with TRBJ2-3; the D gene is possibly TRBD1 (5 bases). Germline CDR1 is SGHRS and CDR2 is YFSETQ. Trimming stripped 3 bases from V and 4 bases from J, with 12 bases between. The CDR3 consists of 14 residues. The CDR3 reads CASSSQGGPDTQYF. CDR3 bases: TGCGCCAGCAGCTCTCAGGGTGGGCCAGATACGCAGTATTTT. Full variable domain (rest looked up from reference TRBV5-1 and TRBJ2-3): KAGVTQTPRYLIKTRGQQVTLSCSPISGHRSVSWYQQTPGQGLQFLFEYFSETQRNKGNFPGRFSGRQFSNSRSEMNVSTLELGDSALYLCASSSQGGPDTQYFGPGTRLTVL.

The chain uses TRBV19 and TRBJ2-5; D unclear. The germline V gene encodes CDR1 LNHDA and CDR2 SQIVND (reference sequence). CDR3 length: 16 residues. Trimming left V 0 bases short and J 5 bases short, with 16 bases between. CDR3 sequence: CASSIDSLPGRETQYF. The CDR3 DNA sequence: TGTGCCAGTAGTATAGATTCCCTCCCCGGACGGGAGACCCAGTACTTC.

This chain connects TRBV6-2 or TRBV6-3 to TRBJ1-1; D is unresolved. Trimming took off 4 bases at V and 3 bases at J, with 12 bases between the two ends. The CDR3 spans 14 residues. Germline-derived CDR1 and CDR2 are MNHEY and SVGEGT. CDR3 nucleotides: TGTGCCAGCAGTTCCCGGAGGACGCACACTGAAGCTTTCTTT. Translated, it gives CASSSRRTHTEAFF.

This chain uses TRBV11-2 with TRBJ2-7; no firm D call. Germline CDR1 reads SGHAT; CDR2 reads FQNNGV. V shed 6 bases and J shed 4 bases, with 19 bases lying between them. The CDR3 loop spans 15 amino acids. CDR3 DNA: TGTGCCAGCAGTTGGGAAGGAGTCCTTCTTTACGAGCAGTACTTC. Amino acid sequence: CASSWEGVLLYEQYF.

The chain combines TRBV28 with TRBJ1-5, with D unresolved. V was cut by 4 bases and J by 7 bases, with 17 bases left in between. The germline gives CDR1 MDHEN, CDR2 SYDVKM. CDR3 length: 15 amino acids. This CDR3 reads CASSSPRLYYQPQHF. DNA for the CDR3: TGTGCCAGCAGTTCTCCAAGACTTTATTACCAGCCCCAGCATTTT.

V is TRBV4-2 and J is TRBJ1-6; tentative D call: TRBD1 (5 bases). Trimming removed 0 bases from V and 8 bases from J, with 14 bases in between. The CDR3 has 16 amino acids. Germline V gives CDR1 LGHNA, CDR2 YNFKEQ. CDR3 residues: CASSQEGPGNYSPLHF. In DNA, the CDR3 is TGTGCCAGCAGCCAAGAGGGGCCAGGGAATTATTCACCCCTCCACTTT.

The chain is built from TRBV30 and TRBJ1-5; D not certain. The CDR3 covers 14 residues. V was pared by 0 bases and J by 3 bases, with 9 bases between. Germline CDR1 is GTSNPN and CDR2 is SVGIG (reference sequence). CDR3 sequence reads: CAWSVRSNNQPQHF. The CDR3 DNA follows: TGTGCCTGGAGTGTACGAAGCAACAATCAGCCCCAGCATTTT. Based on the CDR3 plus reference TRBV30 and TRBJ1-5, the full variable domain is SQTIHQWPATLVQPVGSPLSLECTVEGTSNPNLYWYRQAAGRGLQLLFYSVGIGQISSEVPQNLSASRPQDRQFILSSKKLLLSDSGFYLCAWSVRSNNQPQHFGDGTRLSIL.

The CDR3 region has the DNA TGTGCCGCGACCAGTGGGGGAGCTGAAGCTTTCTTT. Residues: CAATSGGAEAFF. V gene TRBV30 combines with J gene TRBJ1-1; a weak D match, TRBD1 (5 bases). Germline V gene lookup returns CDR1 GTSNPN and CDR2 SVGIG (reference sequence). The CDR3 totals 12 residues. V was shortened by 8 bases and J by 6 bases, with 16 bases between the two germline ends.

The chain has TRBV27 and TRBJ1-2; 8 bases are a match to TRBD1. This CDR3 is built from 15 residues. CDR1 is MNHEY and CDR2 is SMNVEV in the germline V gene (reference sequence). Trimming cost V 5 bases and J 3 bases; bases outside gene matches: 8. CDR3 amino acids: CASSPAGTGYYGYTF. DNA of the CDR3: TGTGCCAGCAGTCCAGCCGGGACAGGCTACTATGGCTACACCTTC.

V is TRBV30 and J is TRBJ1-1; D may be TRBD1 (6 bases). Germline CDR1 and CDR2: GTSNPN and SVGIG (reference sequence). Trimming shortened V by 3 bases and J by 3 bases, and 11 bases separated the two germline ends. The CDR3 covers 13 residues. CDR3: CAWRNRADTEAFF. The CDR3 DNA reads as TGTGCCTGGAGGAACAGGGCGGACACTGAAGCTTTCTTT. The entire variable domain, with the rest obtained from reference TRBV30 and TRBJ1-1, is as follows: SQTIHQWPATLVQPVGSPLSLECTVEGTSNPNLYWYRQAAGRGLQLLFYSVGIGQISSEVPQNLSASRPQDRQFILSSKKLLLSDSGFYLCAWRNRADTEAFFGQGTRLTVV.

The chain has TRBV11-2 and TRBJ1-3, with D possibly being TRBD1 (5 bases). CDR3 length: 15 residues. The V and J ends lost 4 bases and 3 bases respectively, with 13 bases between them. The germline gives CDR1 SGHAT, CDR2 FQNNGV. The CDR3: CASSSPEGIGNTIYF. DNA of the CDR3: TGTGCCAGCAGCTCCCCTGAGGGGATTGGAAACACCATATATTTT.

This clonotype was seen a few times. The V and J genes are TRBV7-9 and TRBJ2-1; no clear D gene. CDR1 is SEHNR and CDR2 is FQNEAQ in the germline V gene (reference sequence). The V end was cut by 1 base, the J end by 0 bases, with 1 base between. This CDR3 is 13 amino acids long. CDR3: CASSLGSYNEQFF. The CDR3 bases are TGTGCCAGCAGCTTAGGCTCCTACAATGAGCAGTTCTTC.

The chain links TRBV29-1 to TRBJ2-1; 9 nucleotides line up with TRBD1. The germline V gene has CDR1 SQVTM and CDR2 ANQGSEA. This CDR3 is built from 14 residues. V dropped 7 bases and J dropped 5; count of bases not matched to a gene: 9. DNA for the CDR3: TGCAGCGCCGGAAGAGGGACAGGGAACAATGAGCAGTTCTTC. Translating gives CSAGRGTGNNEQFF.

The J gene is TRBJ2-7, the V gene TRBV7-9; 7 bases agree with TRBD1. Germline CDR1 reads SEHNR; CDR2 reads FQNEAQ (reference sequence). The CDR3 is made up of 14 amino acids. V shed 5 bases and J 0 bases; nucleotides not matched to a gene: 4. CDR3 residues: CASSGDRDSYEQYF. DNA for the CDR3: TGTGCCAGCAGCGGAGACAGGGACTCCTACGAGCAGTACTTC.